The clone carrying this T cell receptor (beta chain) was observed a handful of times. Its antigen is not identified. The sample originates from a study of post-analysis software for immune sequencing data. General study findings and limits: Normalized Chao1 diversity was significantly lower in multiple sclerosis patients than in controls. Patients showed TRBV5-6, TRBV5-1 and TRBV20-1 among a handful of TRBV segments more frequent than in controls. F-measure co-clustering was strong for batch-matched samples.

The germline V gene has CDR1 SGHTA and CDR2 FQGNSA. V dropped 5 bases and J dropped 8 bases, with 13 bases sitting between them. This CDR3 is 14 amino acids long. Unique molecular identifiers had been added to the TCR beta cDNA libraries. Each sample of about 0.95 to 10 million input T cells yielded roughly 500,000 cDNA molecules, so each molecule approximated one T cell. MiXCR, applied by TCRdb to the PCR reads, yields one record per CDR3 protein. This sample has about 810,000 distinct CDR3 sequences, with roughly 50% found just once. This TCR was sampled from a girl aged 5-17 years with multiple sclerosis. Sequencing input: blood. The chain recombines TRBV7-2 with TRBJ1-6; D is perhaps TRBD1 (5 bases). The CDR3 DNA is TGTGCCAGCAGCCGTAAGGGGTTTGATTCACCCCTCCACTTT. Translating it yields CASSRKGFDSPLHF.